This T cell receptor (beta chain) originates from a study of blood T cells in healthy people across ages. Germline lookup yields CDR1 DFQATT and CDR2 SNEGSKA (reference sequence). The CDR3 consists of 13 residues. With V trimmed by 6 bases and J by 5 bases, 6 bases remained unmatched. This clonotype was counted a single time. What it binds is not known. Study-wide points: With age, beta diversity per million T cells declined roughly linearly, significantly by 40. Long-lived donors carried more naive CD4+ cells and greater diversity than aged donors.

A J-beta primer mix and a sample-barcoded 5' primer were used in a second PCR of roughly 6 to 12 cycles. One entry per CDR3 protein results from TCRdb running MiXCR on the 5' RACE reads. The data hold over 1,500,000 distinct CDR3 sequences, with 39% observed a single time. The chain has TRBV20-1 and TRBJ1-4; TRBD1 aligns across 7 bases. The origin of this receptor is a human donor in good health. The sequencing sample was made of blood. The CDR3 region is CSAPGRGNEKLFF. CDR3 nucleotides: TGCAGTGCGCCGGGCAGGGGGAATGAAAAACTGTTTTTT.